The 32 T cell receptor beta chains presented below share a single source sample, sequenced in a study of T cell clonality in common variable immunodeficiency (dated by TCRdb to between 2014 and 2017). Libraries were prepared through the immunoSEQ multiplex PCR assay. The immuneACCESS repertoire file appears here via TCRdb, limited to in-frame rearrangements. These files lack a portion of the clones; in checked studies, under half of the deficit traces to unresolved V genes, and the cause of the others is not known. The sample features around 40,000 clones, and none is a singleton. Of the sample, 5% to 6.5% is held by the ten largest clones. The antigens of these receptors remain unknown. The investigation overall reported the following: CVID TCRbeta sequences were reported to have fewer deletions and N-nucleotide insertions and to lack highly modified clones with 13 or more V deletions.

Sequencing was carried out using peripheral blood mononuclear cells. The receptors shown here come from a human donor with common variable immunodeficiency.

Details on this clone: Coverage ceases 3 residues before the CDR3 finishes, and the germline J gene fills in the end. This chain links TRBV2 with TRBJ1-6; TRBD1 might be the D (5 bases). The CDR3 runs to 13 residues. Trimming removed 6 bases from V and 7 bases from J, with 10 bases in between. Germline V gives CDR1 SNHLY, CDR2 FYNNEI. The CDR3 region is CASRTGWNSPLHF. The CDR3 DNA, read in part, is TGTGCCAGCAGAACAGGATGGAATTCACCC.

This clone has only a few counts. The read stops 3 residues short of the end of the CDR3; the missing end is completed from the germline J gene. The chain combines TRBV2 with TRBJ1-2; TRBD1 aligns across 12 bases. There are 14 residues in the CDR3. V was clipped by 7 bases and J by 6 bases; unmatched bases: 6. Germline V CDR1 and CDR2: SNHLY, FYNNEI. CDR3: CASKGQGAGDGYTF. Incomplete CDR3 DNA: TGTGCCAGCAAGGGACAGGGGGCTGGAGATGGC.

On this clone itself: The read ends 3 residues shy of where the CDR3 ends; the end is completed using the germline J gene. The J gene is TRBJ1-2, the V gene TRBV19; 9 bases are shared with TRBD1. Trimming took 5 bases from V and 5 from J; bases not matched to a gene: 9. CDR3 length: 15 residues. Germline loops: CDR1 LNHDA, CDR2 SQIVND (reference sequence). The CDR3 spells CASSLRQGDGYGYTF. CDR3 DNA (partial): TGTGCCAGTAGTCTCCGACAGGGGGATGGGTATGGC.

The table lists this clone with a few counts. The read terminates 3 residues ahead of where the CDR3 ends, so the germline J gene completes it. The chain is built from TRBV19 and TRBJ2-7; a possible D gene is TRBD2 (5 bases). V lost 9 bases and J lost 5, with 14 bases in between. The CDR3 is 12 residues long. In germline, CDR1 is LNHDA, CDR2 SQIVND (reference sequence). Partial CDR3 DNA: TGTGCCAGCTCCCCCAGGCGGGACGAG. Protein product: CASSPRRDE. The whole CDR3 protein reads CASSPRRDEQYF.

A note on this clone: Sequencing ends 3 residues short of the CDR3 end; the germline J gene provides the rest. The chain combines TRBV19 with TRBJ1-1; TRBD1 might be the D (5 bases). The V gene lost 3 bases and the J gene lost 5 bases, with 10 bases spanning the gap. From germline, CDR1 is LNHDA and CDR2 SQIVND (reference sequence). The CDR3 totals 13 residues. CDR3 DNA (partial): TGTGCCAGTAGTATGGGCAGGGATACTGAA. Protein: CASSMGRDTE. The whole CDR3 region reads CASSMGRDTEAFF.

This clone was recorded at least ten times. The read finishes 3 residues shy of the CDR3 end, and the germline J gene is used to complete it. The chain couples TRBV20-1 to TRBJ2-2; D might be TRBD2 (6 bases). V was shortened by 1 base and J by 3 bases, with 12 bases between the two germline ends. This CDR3 has 15 amino acids. Germline V lookup: CDR1 DFQATT, CDR2 SNEGSKA (reference sequence). The CDR3 region is CSARGRGPDTGELFF. The covered CDR3 bases are TGCAGTGCTAGAGGGAGGGGCCCTGACACCGGGGAG.

The sequenced CDR3 bases are TGTGCCAGCTCCCAAAACAGGGGCGAA. Its protein is CASSQNRGE. The CDR3, in full, reads CASSQNRGEAFF. The rearrangement uses TRBV18 and TRBJ1-1, with TRBD1 matching 7 bases. The CDR3 is cut off 3 residues early in the read; its end comes from the germline J gene. The CDR3 loop spans 12 amino acids. Looked up from germline, CDR1 is KGHSH and CDR2 is LQKENI.

This clone was seen more than once but under ten times. The sequence runs out 3 residues before the end of the CDR3; the remainder is reconstructed from the germline J gene. V gene TRBV7-3 combines with J gene TRBJ2-2; 7 bases are shared with TRBD2. Germline CDR1 SGHTA, CDR2 FQGTGA. Trimming cost V 5 bases and J 1 base; bases outside gene matches: 10. CDR3 length equals 17 residues. CDR3 DNA (partial): TGTGCCAGCAGCCCTAGACTAGCAGGGATGAACACCGGGGAG. Residues: CASSPRLAGMNTGE. The complete CDR3 protein is CASSPRLAGMNTGELFF.

As to this clone: Read data end 3 residues before the CDR3 end; the end is taken from the germline J gene. The chain is built from TRBV19 and TRBJ1-6; the D gene is possibly TRBD1 (5 bases). Germline values: CDR1 LNHDA, CDR2 SQIVND (reference sequence). The CDR3 has 13 amino acids. Deletions cut 5 bases from V and 5 bases from J, with 7 bases between. The covered CDR3 bases are TGTGCCAGTAGTGTCAGGGATAATTCACCC. Its protein is CASSVRDNSP. The full CDR3 is CASSVRDNSPLHF. Combining the CDR3 with reference TRBV19 and TRBJ1-6 gives the whole variable domain DGGITQSPKYLFRKEGQNVTLSCEQNLNHDAMYWYRQDPGQGLRLIYYSQIVNDFQKGDIAEGYSVSREKKESFPLTVTSAQKNPTAFYLCASSVRDNSPLHFGNGTRLTVT.

Notes on this clone: From the germline J gene comes the end of the CDR3, since the read stops 3 residues before it. The chain is built from TRBV7-9 and TRBJ1-2, with 7 positions matching TRBD1. CDR3 size: 13 residues. The germline V gene has CDR1 SEHNR and CDR2 FQNEAQ (reference sequence). The CDR3 here is CASSTLTGNGYTF. The DNA read from the CDR3 is TGTGCCAGCAGCACCTTGACAGGGAACGGC.

This clone was picked up many times. The observed sequence ends 3 residues before the CDR3 terminus, with the missing tail filled in from the germline J gene. This rearrangement joins TRBV5-1 to TRBJ2-3, with 7 bases identical to TRBD1. The length of the CDR3 is 14 residues. V shed 6 bases and J 3 bases; nucleotides not matched to a gene: 7. The germline CDR1 and CDR2 sequences are SGHRS and YFSETQ. CDR3 residues: CASNRQGPTDTQYF. The sequenced CDR3 bases are TGCGCCAGCAATCGACAGGGCCCAACAGATACG.

Note on this clone: The read halts 3 residues ahead of the CDR3 end, with the missing end drawn from the germline J gene. The chain uses TRBV19 and TRBJ2-1; 9 bases agree with TRBD2. CDR1 is LNHDA, CDR2 SQIVND, per germline (reference sequence). Trimming at V came to 4 bases and at J to 0 bases, leaving 4 bases not matched to a gene. This CDR3 comprises 16 residues. The sequenced part of the CDR3 DNA is TGTGCCAGTAGTACGACTAGCGGCCGCTCCTACAATGAG. Amino acid sequence: CASSTTSGRSYNE. The whole CDR3 sequence is CASSTTSGRSYNEQFF.

Comment on this clone: The CDR3 end falls 3 residues outside the read, so it is completed with the germline J gene. This chain links TRBV30 with TRBJ2-3; TRBD1 matches 8 bases. The germline V gene encodes CDR1 GTSNPN and CDR2 SVGIG (reference sequence). V shed 3 bases and J 1 base; nucleotides not matched to a gene: 6. This CDR3 comprises 15 residues. The CDR3 spells CAWSVTGVGTDTQYF. The CDR3 bases that were read are TGTGCCTGGAGCGTGACAGGGGTAGGCACAGATACG. Complete variable domain (other parts from reference TRBV30 and TRBJ2-3): SQTIHQWPATLVQPVGSPLSLECTVEGTSNPNLYWYRQAAGRGLQLLFYSVGIGQISSEVPQNLSASRPQDRQFILSSKKLLLSDSGFYLCAWSVTGVGTDTQYFGPGTRLTVL.

This clone was picked up many times. The read ends 3 residues before the CDR3 terminus; that terminus is restored from the germline J gene. This rearrangement joins TRBV2 to TRBJ2-7; D may match TRBD1 or TRBD2 (6 bases each). CDR1 is SNHLY, CDR2 FYNNEI, per germline. CDR3 length: 13 amino acids. V was clipped by 8 bases and J by 1 base, with 12 bases between them. The CDR3 DNA, read in part, is TGTGCCAGCTGGCGGGACACTTCCTACGAG. Protein product: CASWRDTSYE. The entire CDR3 protein is CASWRDTSYEQYF. Using reference TRBV2 and TRBJ2-7 for the parts outside the CDR3, the full variable domain is EPEVTQTPSHQVTQMGQEVILRCVPISNHLYFYWYRQILGQKVEFLVSFYNNEISEKSEIFDDQFSVERPDGSNFTLKIRSTKLEDSAMYFCASWRDTSYEQYFGPGTRLTVT.

In this sample, this clone turned up a few times. Sequencing ends 3 residues short of the CDR3 end; the germline J gene provides the rest. Other DNA variants within this sample encode the same CDR3. V usage is TRBV30 and J usage is TRBJ1-5; a possible D gene is TRBD1 (6 bases). The germline V and J ends were trimmed by 0 bases and 2 bases, with 11 bases remaining between them. CDR1 GTSNPN and CDR2 SVGIG come from the germline V gene (reference sequence). The CDR3 runs to 15 residues. This CDR3 reads CAWSVGGGGNQPQHF. CDR3 DNA (partial): TGTGCCTGGAGTGTGGGCGGGGGCGGCAATCAGCCC. Full variable domain (remainder filled in from reference TRBV30 and TRBJ1-5): SQTIHQWPATLVQPVGSPLSLECTVEGTSNPNLYWYRQAAGRGLQLLFYSVGIGQISSEVPQNLSASRPQDRQFILSSKKLLLSDSGFYLCAWSVGGGGNQPQHFGDGTRLSIL.

About this clone: The read ends 3 residues shy of where the CDR3 ends; the end is completed using the germline J gene. The chain is built from TRBV6-1 and TRBJ1-5, with no clear D. Germline CDR1 MNHNS, CDR2 SASEGT. This CDR3 comprises 11 residues. Deletions cut 4 bases from V and 4 bases from J, with 2 bases between. CDR3 in amino acids: CASSANQPQHF. The covered CDR3 bases are TGTGCCAGCAGTGCTAATCAGCCC.

This clone showed up many times. The covered CDR3 bases are TGTGCCTGTGCGACTAAAACCGGGGAG. It encodes CACATKTGE. The full CDR3 is CACATKTGELFF. The chain uses TRBV30 and TRBJ2-2; TRBD2 is a possible D gene (5 bases). The CDR3 end lies 3 residues beyond the end of the read and is filled in from the germline J gene. The germline gives CDR1 GTSNPN, CDR2 SVGIG (reference sequence). The V gene lost 6 bases and the J gene lost 5 bases, with 10 bases spanning the gap. CDR3 length: 12 residues.

In this sample, this clone turned up many times. Sequencing ends 3 residues short of the CDR3 end; the germline J gene provides the rest. The chain is built from TRBV7-3 and TRBJ2-1; D call uncertain. V was pared by 1 base and J by 5 bases, with 6 bases between. The CDR3 has 13 residues. Germline-derived CDR1 and CDR2 are SGHTA and FQGTGA. The part of the CDR3 DNA that was read is TGTGCCAGCAGCTTAAGGCTGGACAATGAG. Protein: CASSLRLDNE. The full CDR3 is CASSLRLDNEQFF.

As concerns this clone: One junction end does not reproduce the germline sequence, and a read error may be involved. The CDR3 end lies 3 residues beyond the end of the read and is filled in from the germline J gene. V and J are TRBV7-7 and TRBJ2-1; 8 positions agree with TRBD2. Germline CDR1 is SSHAT and CDR2 is FNYEAQ (reference sequence). CDR3 size: 15 residues. Here the CDR3 reads CASSSTSGAYNEQFF. The CDR3 DNA, read in part, is TGTGCTAGCAGCTCAACTAGCGGTGCCTACAATGAG.

A word on this clone: The read terminates 3 residues ahead of where the CDR3 ends, so the germline J gene completes it. The chain carries TRBV2 and TRBJ2-7; D gene unclear. With 6 bases removed from V and 1 base from J, the gap between germline ends came to 7 bases. The CDR3 extends over 12 amino acids. Germline lookup yields CDR1 SNHLY and CDR2 FYNNEI. CDR3 DNA, as far as it was read: TGTGCCAGCAGAGGGCAGTCCTACGAG. Translated: CASRGQSYE. The entire CDR3 sequence reads CASRGQSYEQYF.

This clone was detected ten times or more. The CDR3 end falls 3 residues outside the read, so it is completed with the germline J gene. The rearrangement joins TRBV6-2 or TRBV6-3 to TRBJ1-1, with D uncertain. V gave up 6 bases and J gave up 1 base, with 9 bases separating them. CDR3 size: 13 residues. Germline loops: CDR1 MNHEY, CDR2 SVGEGT. The CDR3 bases that were read are TGTGCCAGCAGAGCCGTCCCGAACACTGAA. Translated: CASRAVPNTE. In full, the CDR3 is CASRAVPNTEAFF.

Concerning this clone: Read sequence stops 3 residues before the CDR3 end, and the germline J gene provides the missing end. The chain links TRBV7-2 to TRBJ2-3; TRBD2 agrees at 9 bases. Germline CDR1 SGHTA, CDR2 FQGNSA. The CDR3 has 15 amino acids. The V segment lost 5 bases and the J segment 3 bases; nucleotides outside the gene matches: 6. CDR3 protein: CASSLRSGRTDTQYF. CDR3 bases read: TGTGCCAGCAGCCTGCGTAGCGGGAGAACAGATACG.

This clone was detected ten times or more. The CDR3 is cut off 3 residues early in the read; its end comes from the germline J gene. This chain connects TRBV5-1 to TRBJ1-4, with D possibly being TRBD1 (5 bases). Germline V gene lookup returns CDR1 SGHRS and CDR2 YFSETQ. The CDR3 is made up of 14 amino acids. V was shortened by 3 bases and J by 4 bases, with 10 bases between the two germline ends. Partial CDR3 DNA: TGCGCCAGCAGCTCGACAGTGGGTAATGAAAAA. Translated: CASSSTVGNEK. The full-length CDR3 reads as CASSSTVGNEKLFF.

The covered CDR3 bases are TGTGCCAGTAGTATTTTGGGTCGGGGACAGGGGGCTTACAATGAG. Encoded protein: CASSILGRGQGAYNE. The whole CDR3 sequence is CASSILGRGQGAYNEQFF. The chain combines TRBV19 with TRBJ2-1, with 12 bases fitting TRBD1. Read data end 3 residues before the CDR3 end; the end is taken from the germline J gene. Germline-derived CDR1 and CDR2 are LNHDA and SQIVND (reference sequence). V dropped 3 bases and J dropped 4; count of bases not matched to a gene: 10. The CDR3 consists of 18 residues.

This clone showed up many times. Read coverage stops 3 residues before the CDR3 terminus; the germline J gene supplies the remainder. The J gene is TRBJ1-5, the V gene TRBV13, with D hard to call. The V end was cut by 1 base, the J end by 1 base, with 8 bases between. The CDR3 is 15 amino acids. In germline, CDR1 is PRHDT, CDR2 FYEKMQ (reference sequence). The CDR3: CASSLVVKSNQPQHF. The part of the CDR3 DNA that was read is TGTGCCAGCAGCTTAGTAGTGAAAAGCAATCAGCCC.

In the case of this clone: The read falls 3 residues short of the CDR3 end, and the missing part is taken from the germline J gene. The gene calls are TRBV11-3 and TRBJ2-2; weak D call: TRBD2 (7 bases). From germline, CDR1 is SGHNT and CDR2 YENEEA. The V end was cut by 5 bases, the J end by 7 bases, with 17 bases between. There are 15 residues in the CDR3. CDR3 bases read: TGTGCCAGCAGCGAGGGGGGGCGTTCGAACGGGGAG. Residues: CASSEGGRSNGE. The entire CDR3 sequence reads CASSEGGRSNGELFF. Looking up the rest from reference TRBV11-3 and TRBJ2-2 gives the full variable domain: EAGVVQSPRYKIIEKKQPVAFWCNPISGHNTLYWYLQNLGQGPELLIRYENEEAVDDSQLPKDRFSAERLKGVDSTLKIQPAELGDSAVYLCASSEGGRSNGELFFGEGSRLTVL.

Note on this clone: The CDR3 end is not reached by the read, which stops 3 residues before it; the germline J gene fills it in. V gene TRBV19 combines with J gene TRBJ2-1; a possible D gene is TRBD2 (6 bases). The germline gives CDR1 LNHDA, CDR2 SQIVND (reference sequence). The CDR3 runs to 14 residues. V lost 4 bases, J lost 4 bases, and 11 bases lay in between. The CDR3 loop reads CASSTSVEYNEQFF. The covered CDR3 bases are TGTGCCAGTAGTACTAGCGTTGAGTACAATGAG.

This clone turned up a few times. One end of the junction fails to match germline, which may point to a read error. The read ends 3 residues shy of where the CDR3 ends; the end is completed using the germline J gene. The chain carries TRBV6-2 or TRBV6-3 and TRBJ2-7, with D tentatively TRBD1 or TRBD2 (5 bases each). Germline CDR1 is MNHEY and CDR2 is SVGEGT. CDR3 length: 16 residues. This chain's CDR3 is CASSYSREMSQREQYF. The part of the CDR3 DNA that was read is TGTGCCAGCAGCTACTCCAGGGAGATGTCTCAGCGCGAG.

This clone was detected a few times. The observed sequence ends 3 residues before the CDR3 terminus, with the missing tail filled in from the germline J gene. The rearrangement uses TRBV18 and TRBJ1-6; TRBD1 matches 10 bases. After removal of 2 bases from V and 7 bases from J, the junction contained 5 bases not matched to a gene. This CDR3 has 16 residues. Germline V lookup: CDR1 KGHSH, CDR2 LQKENI. The CDR3 sequence: CASSPWDRGGNSPLHF. The part of the CDR3 DNA that was read is TGTGCCAGCTCACCATGGGACAGGGGTGGGAATTCACCC.

Regarding this clone: One end of the junction fails to match germline, which may point to a read error. The CDR3 goes on 3 residues after the read ends, and that part is filled in from the germline J gene. The chain employs TRBV5-1 and TRBJ2-5; TRBD1 matches 7 bases. Per germline, CDR1 SGHRS and CDR2 YFSETQ. CDR3 length: 16 amino acids. The part of the CDR3 DNA that was read is TGCGCCAGCAGTTTGGCACAGGGGCCGCCATTAGAGACC. Protein: CASSLAQGPPLET. The complete CDR3 sequence is CASSLAQGPPLETQYF. Complete variable domain (other parts from reference TRBV5-1 and TRBJ2-5): KAGVTQTPRYLIKTRGQQVTLSCSPISGHRSVSWYQQTPGQGLQFLFEYFSETQRNKGNFPGRFSGRQFSNSRSEMNVSTLELGDSALYLCASSLAQGPPLETQYFGPGTRLLVL.

This clone was seen repeatedly, ten times or more. The read stops 3 residues short of the end of the CDR3; the missing end is completed from the germline J gene. The chain links TRBV19 to TRBJ1-1; maybe TRBD1 (5 bases). The germline CDR1 and CDR2 sequences are LNHDA and SQIVND (reference sequence). The CDR3 is 14 amino acids. V dropped 6 bases and J dropped 0 bases, with 11 bases sitting between them. CDR3 DNA, as far as it was read: TGTGCCAGTAGGGCAGGGCGGCTGAACACTGAA. This translates into CASRAGRLNTE. The whole CDR3 reads CASRAGRLNTEAFF.

This clone occurred a few times. The DNA ends 3 residues before the CDR3 does, and the rest of the CDR3 is filled in from the germline J gene. The V gene is TRBV7-8, the J gene TRBJ2-7; 10 nucleotides line up with TRBD1. The CDR3 loop spans 14 amino acids. V trimming: 3 bases; J trimming: 3 bases; junction bases outside the gene matches: 2. Germline lookup yields CDR1 SGHVS and CDR2 FQNEAQ. Partial CDR3 DNA: TGTGCCAGCAGCTTGAGGACAGGGGGCTACGAG. This codes for CASSLRTGGYE. From start to end, the CDR3 is CASSLRTGGYEQYF.